A single sample is the source of the 12 T cell receptor beta chains below, sequenced in a study of blood T cell repertoires in COVID-19. Libraries were prepared by immunoSEQ multiplex PCR; TCRdb keeps only in-frame clonotypes and omits some of them. This table has around 190,000 clones, 88% appearing once. The specimen was peripheral blood. These receptors all come from a human donor in a cohort sampled during active COVID-19.

Here the CDR3 reads CASSQIGGYNEQFF. CDR3 coding DNA: TGTGCCAGCAGCCAGATCGGGGGTTACAATGAGCAGTTCTTC. This chain links TRBV11-2 with TRBJ2-1, with D maybe TRBD2 (6 bases). The CDR3 contains 14 residues. V lost 5 bases and J 4 bases, leaving 12 bases between the germline ends. Germline lookup yields CDR1 SGHAT and CDR2 FQNNGV.

The genes are TRBV7-2 and TRBJ2-1, with TRBD2 identical over 7 bases. This CDR3 has 13 residues. The V segment lost 0 bases and the J segment 10 bases; nucleotides outside the gene matches: 3. CDR1 and CDR2 from the germline V gene are SGHTA and FQGNSA. The CDR3 region is CASSLATSFEQFF. The CDR3 DNA reads TGTGCCAGCAGCTTAGCGACTAGCTTCGAGCAGTTCTTC. The full variable domain, in which reference TRBV7-2 and TRBJ2-1 provide the parts outside the CDR3, is GAGVSQSPSNKVTEKGKDVELRCDPISGHTALYWYRQSLGQGLEFLIYFQGNSAPDKSGLPSDRFSAERTGGSVSTLTIQRTQQEDSAVYLCASSLATSFEQFFGPGTRLTVL.

The chain is built from TRBV5-6 and TRBJ1-4; 8 bases align to TRBD1. Germline trimming cut 4 bases from V and 8 bases from J; bases unmatched to any gene: 13. CDR3 size: 16 residues. Germline-derived CDR1 and CDR2 are SGHDT and YYEEEE. This chain's CDR3 is CASSMGPRDRSEKLFF. The CDR3 coding sequence is TGTGCCAGCAGCATGGGCCCCCGGGACAGGTCCGAAAAACTGTTTTTT.

The chain couples TRBV30 to TRBJ1-2, with D unresolved. Germline V gene lookup returns CDR1 GTSNPN and CDR2 SVGIG (reference sequence). Trimming removed 5 bases from V and 6 bases from J, with 13 bases in between. The CDR3 is 12 residues long. The CDR3 loop is CAWGRLPHGYTF. The CDR3 bases are TGTGCCTGGGGACGCCTACCTCATGGCTACACCTTC.

As to this clone: Additional DNA sequences in this sample encode the identical CDR3. The rearrangement joins TRBV4-1 to TRBJ1-6, with D tentatively TRBD1 (5 bases). CDR1 and CDR2 from the germline V gene are MGHRA and YSYEKL. This CDR3 region has 15 residues. V was shortened by 1 base and J by 7 bases, with 11 bases between the two germline ends. CDR3 in DNA: TGCGCCAGCAGCCAAGTAACCGACAGCAATTCACCCCTCCACTTT. Residues: CASSQVTDSNSPLHF.

V is TRBV24-1 and J is TRBJ2-2, with TRBD1 matching over 8 bases. Trimming removed 6 bases from V and 5 bases from J; junction bases left unmatched: 7. Germline CDR1 reads KGHDR; CDR2 reads SFDVKD. The CDR3 loop spans 15 amino acids. CDR3 nucleotides: TGTGCCACCAGTAGCAGGGGGCAGGATACCGGGGAGCTGTTTTTT. Translating it yields CATSSRGQDTGELFF.

V gene TRBV4-1 combines with J gene TRBJ2-1; TRBD1 matches at 9 bases. Germline V gene data show CDR1 as MGHRA and CDR2 as YSYEKL. Losses at the gene ends were 6 bases for V and 3 bases for J; bases not matched to a gene: 3. This CDR3 is built from 14 residues. CDR3 bases: TGCGCCAGCAGATTGGACAGGGGCTACAATGAGCAGTTCTTC. As protein: CASRLDRGYNEQFF.

CDR3 nucleotides: TGTGCCAGCAGTGAGACAGGGGATATAGGATATGGCTACACCTTC. It is translated as CASSETGDIGYGYTF. The rearrangement joins TRBV2 to TRBJ1-2, with TRBD1 matching 8 bases. Trimming at V came to 3 bases and at J to 5 bases, leaving 8 bases not matched to a gene. The CDR3 consists of 15 residues. The germline V gene has CDR1 SNHLY and CDR2 FYNNEI.

V usage is TRBV19 and J usage is TRBJ2-5, with 7 bases fitting TRBD1. CDR1 is LNHDA, CDR2 SQIVND, per germline (reference sequence). V shed 5 bases and J 4 bases; nucleotides not matched to a gene: 7. The CDR3 has 14 amino acids. As DNA, the CDR3 is TGTGCCAGTAGTCTCCGACAGGGCCGAGAGACCCAGTACTTC. Residues: CASSLRQGRETQYF.

This sequence joins TRBV5-1 and TRBJ2-2; 7 positions agree with TRBD1. Germline-derived CDR1 and CDR2 are SGHRS and YFSETQ. With 2 bases clipped from V and 7 bases from J, the junction kept 8 bases outside the gene matches. CDR3 size: 15 residues. The CDR3 here is CASSFDRAGDGELFF. CDR3 coding DNA: TGCGCCAGCAGCTTCGACAGGGCAGGCGACGGGGAGCTGTTTTTT.

V and J are TRBV7-9 and TRBJ2-1; 9 positions agree with TRBD2. V lost 7 bases and J lost 5; bases outside the gene matches: 9. This CDR3 contains 15 residues. CDR1 and CDR2 from the germline V gene are SEHNR and FQNEAQ (reference sequence). The CDR3 is CASTPSGRTHNEQFF. The DNA for the CDR3 is TGTGCCAGCACCCCCAGCGGGAGGACTCACAATGAGCAGTTCTTC.

V gene TRBV27 combines with J gene TRBJ2-7, with 11 bases lining up with TRBD2. The CDR3 covers 15 residues. Germline assignment: CDR1 MNHEY and CDR2 SMNVEV (reference sequence). Losses at the gene ends were 2 bases for V and 3 bases for J; bases not matched to a gene: 3. The CDR3 DNA follows: TGTGCCAGCAGTTTAGATAGCGGGGGGGTCTACGAGCAGTACTTC. Its translation: CASSLDSGGVYEQYF.